This TCR beta chain was captured by sequencing in a study of tumour-infiltrating T cells in Burkitt lymphoma. At the level of the study: The Burkitt lymphoma cohort spanned all epidemiological subtypes. Repertoire clonality predicted overall and progression-free survival. Study results and caveats: Many Burkitt lymphoma patients shared several public clonotypes.

Deletions cut 5 bases from V and 8 bases from J, with 18 bases between. The CDR3 loop spans 15 amino acids. Germline V gene sequence: CDR1 MNHEY, CDR2 SVGAGI. Measured with immunoSEQ multiplex PCR; TCRdb has only the in-frame clones, and not every one. The table records approximately 400 clones, under 20% of them present only once. This clone was seen more than once but under ten times. No antigen is known for it. The rearrangement links TRBV6-5 to TRBJ2-2; D might be TRBD1 (5 bases). The sequenced material came from tumor tissue. The sequence came from a human donor with Burkitt lymphoma. CDR3 DNA sequence: TGTGCCAGCAGTCCTAGGGGCCTCTCATCTGGGGAGCTGTTTTTT. Its translation: CASSPRGLSSGELFF.